The clone carrying this TCR beta chain was counted at least ten times. Its cognate antigen is unknown. Libraries of TCR beta came from iRepertoire HTBI primers plus Arm-PCR of CDR3 regions. TCRdb analysed the multiplex PCR reads with MiXCR anew, one entry per CDR3 protein. Counted here are roughly 420,000 distinct CDR3 sequences, roughly 17% occurring once; the ten biggest clones make up around a tenth. The time point is: newly diagnosed GD, antithyroid drugs for less than 3 months. Following extraction of RNA from PBMCs, that RNA was used to make the TCR library. The data belong to a study of regulatory T cells in long-lasting Graves disease. Overall study context: Antithyroid drugs had been taken by newly diagnosed Graves' patients for under 3 months. Overall study results and limits: Persistent Graves' patients showed less TCR diversity than newly diagnosed ones. Among the persistent patients, 2,500 to 3,000 public clonotypes were shared, more than the 850 to 1,000 shared among new patients. Gene preferences differed: TRBV28, TRBJ1-2, TRBJ2-5 in persistent cases.

The CDR3 is made up of 14 amino acids. Germline CDR1 KGHSH, CDR2 LQKENI. Trimming shortened V by 5 bases and J by 3 bases, and 13 bases separated the two germline ends. This sample was also put to use in a study of T cells in Graves' hyperthyroidism and ophthalmopathy.

This material consisted of peripheral blood mononuclear cells (PBMCs), taken at new diagnosis, from a patient treated with antithyroid drugs. The rearrangement uses TRBV18 and TRBJ1-1; the D gene is possibly TRBD1 (6 bases). This TCR was recovered from a woman in her twenties or thirties with Graves disease. CDR3 nucleotides: TGTGCCAGCTCAGAAACAGGGCTGGACACTGAAGCTTTCTTT. Residues: CASSETGLDTEAFF.